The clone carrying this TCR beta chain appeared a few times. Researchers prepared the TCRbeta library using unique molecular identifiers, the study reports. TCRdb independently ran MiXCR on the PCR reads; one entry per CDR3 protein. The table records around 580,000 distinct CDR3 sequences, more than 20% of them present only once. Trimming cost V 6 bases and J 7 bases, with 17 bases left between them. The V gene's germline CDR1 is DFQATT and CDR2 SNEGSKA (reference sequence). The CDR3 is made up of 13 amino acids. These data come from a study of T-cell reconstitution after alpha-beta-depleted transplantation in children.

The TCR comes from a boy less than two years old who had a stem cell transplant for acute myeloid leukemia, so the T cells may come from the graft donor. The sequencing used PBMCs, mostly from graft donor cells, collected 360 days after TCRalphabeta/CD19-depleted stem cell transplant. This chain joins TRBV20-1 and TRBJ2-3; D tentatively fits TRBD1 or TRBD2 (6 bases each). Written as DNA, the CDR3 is TGCAGTGCCCCCTCCCAGGGGAGGAATACGCAGTATTTT. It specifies CSAPSQGRNTQYF.